A selection of T cell receptor beta chains follows, all from one sample in a study of T cells in Graves' hyperthyroidism and ophthalmopathy. MiXCR, run by TCRdb on the multiplex PCR reads, gives a single entry per CDR3 protein. The table includes under 450,000 distinct CDR3 sequences, roughly 14% detected once. The specimen sequenced was blood. Receptor source: a man aged 25-45 years with Graves' hyperthyroidism that later progressed to Graves' ophthalmopathy. Each CDR3 is given with its conserved first and last residue. A D gene is named only where the DNA matches it firmly. Part of the rows lack a size; the others show once, few, many or a class for expanded clones.

j_call	clone_size	v_call	d_call	cdr3_aa	cdr3_nt
TRBJ1-1	many	TRBV6-2/TRBV6-3	.	CATEAGWSTEAFF	TGTGCCACCGAGGCAGGTTGGTCCACTGAAGCTTTCTTT
TRBJ2-3	.	TRBV3-1	TRBD2	CASTWTSSRTDTQYF	TGTGCCAGCACCTGGACTAGCTCTCGCACAGATACGCAGTATTTT
TRBJ2-1	few	TRBV7-9	TRBD1	CASSKKGTENNEQFF	TGTGCCAGCAGCAAAAAGGGGACAGAAAACAATGAGCAGTTCTTC
TRBJ1-3	.	TRBV27	TRBD1	CASSETQGGGNTIYF	TGTGCCAGCAGTGAGACGCAGGGGGGAGGAAACACCATATATTTT
TRBJ1-6	.	TRBV4-1	.	CASSQWAQGQTPLHF	TGCGCCAGCAGCCAATGGGCCCAGGGACAAACACCCCTCCACTTT
TRBJ1-2	many	TRBV24-1	TRBD1	CATSDGTGNYGYTF	TGTGCCACCAGTGACGGGACAGGGAACTATGGCTACACCTTC
TRBJ2-7	.	TRBV3-1	TRBD2	CASKDGLAGPYEQYF	TGTGCCAGCAAGGACGGGCTAGCGGGGCCCTACGAGCAGTACTTC
TRBJ1-2	.	TRBV19	TRBD1	CASTLGTGSGYTF	TGTGCCAGTACATTAGGGACAGGTTCCGGCTACACCTTC
TRBJ2-7	many	TRBV2	.	CASTPRDNYEQYF	TGTGCCAGCACTCCCAGGGATAATTACGAGCAGTACTTC
TRBJ2-7	few	TRBV5-6	TRBD1	CASSMGQGYEQYF	TGTGCCAGCAGCATGGGACAGGGCTACGAGCAGTACTTC
TRBJ1-3	many	TRBV11-3	.	CASSFTGSGDSGNTIYF	TGTGCCAGCAGCTTCACAGGGAGTGGGGACTCTGGAAACACCATATATTTT
TRBJ1-1	many	TRBV7-9	.	CASSFGNTEAFF	TGTGCCAGCAGTTTTGGGAACACTGAAGCTTTCTTT
TRBJ1-1	many	TRBV18	.	CASSSAVRLNTEAFF	TGTGCCAGCTCATCAGCGGTCAGACTGAACACTGAAGCTTTCTTT
TRBJ2-7	many	TRBV11-2	.	CASSWRSGRFDEQYF	TGTGCCAGCAGCTGGAGGAGCGGACGGTTTGACGAGCAGTACTTC
TRBJ2-7	many	TRBV14	.	CASSQGRAYEQYF	TGTGCCAGCAGCCAAGGCAGAGCCTACGAGCAGTACTTC
TRBJ2-4	few	TRBV4-1	TRBD1	CASSQPRTGLAKNIQYF	TGCGCCAGCAGCCAGCCGAGGACAGGTTTAGCCAAAAACATTCAGTACTTC
TRBJ1-6	.	TRBV30	.	CAWTEDYNSPLHF	TGTGCCTGGACAGAGGATTATAATTCACCCCTCCACTTT
TRBJ2-1	few	TRBV20-1	TRBD2	CSARRGVYNEQFF	TGCAGTGCTAGGCGGGGGGTTTACAATGAGCAGTTCTTC
TRBJ1-2	many	TRBV7-2	TRBD1	CASSLAPQGYGYTF	TGTGCCAGCAGCTTAGCGCCACAGGGGTACGGCTACACCTTC
TRBJ2-1	many	TRBV3-1	TRBD2	CASSRRGDYNEQFF	TGTGCCAGCAGCCGACGGGGGGACTACAATGAGCAGTTCTTC
TRBJ1-3	many	TRBV12-3/TRBV12-4	.	CASSLYRGLFSGNTIYF	TGTGCCAGCAGTTTATATCGGGGTCTCTTCTCTGGAAACACCATATATTTT
TRBJ1-4	few	TRBV4-2	.	CASSQGGGVDEKLFF	TGTGCCAGCAGCCAAGGAGGGGGTGTTGATGAAAAACTGTTTTTT
TRBJ2-5	many	TRBV6-6	.	CASSYGDMTRTYF	TGTGCCAGCAGTTACGGGGACATGACAAGGACGTACTTC
TRBJ1-1	many	TRBV7-9	.	CASSPARETEAFF	TGTGCCAGCAGCCCGGCTAGGGAAACTGAAGCTTTCTTT
TRBJ1-1	few	TRBV7-9	.	CASSIVLRANTEAFF	TGTGCCAGCAGCATTGTCCTACGAGCGAACACTGAAGCTTTCTTT
TRBJ2-5	many	TRBV6-1	.	CASTETQYF	TGTGCCAGCACGGAGACCCAGTACTTC
TRBJ2-1	few	TRBV12-3/TRBV12-4	.	CASSFRTYEQFF	TGTGCCAGCAGTTTTCGAACCTATGAGCAGTTCTTC
TRBJ2-7	many	TRBV6-1	TRBD1	CASSSLGQGANYEQYF	TGTGCCAGCAGTTCCCTCGGACAGGGGGCCAACTACGAGCAGTACTTC
TRBJ1-3	many	TRBV12-3/TRBV12-4	.	CASSPHLGAGNTIYF	TGTGCCAGCAGTCCCCATTTGGGGGCTGGAAACACCATATATTTT
TRBJ2-1	.	TRBV19	TRBD1	CASSWDSPREQFF	TGTGCCAGTAGTTGGGACAGCCCCAGGGAGCAGTTCTTC
TRBJ1-6	few	TRBV5-1	.	CASNPGDGYNSPLHF	TGCGCCAGCAACCCAGGGGATGGGTATAATTCACCCCTCCACTTT
TRBJ2-2	.	TRBV6-1	.	CASKSDIGGGTGELFF	TGTGCCAGCAAATCGGATATAGGGGGGGGGACCGGGGAGCTGTTTTTT
TRBJ2-7	many	TRBV7-6	TRBD1	CASSVTGADEQYF	TGTGCCAGCAGCGTAACAGGGGCCGACGAGCAGTACTTC
TRBJ1-2	.	TRBV4-1	TRBD1	CASSPRDRDYVTF	TGCGCCAGCAGCCCCCGGGACAGGGATTATGTAACCTTC
TRBJ2-7	many	TRBV28	.	CASSLLRIREQYF	TGTGCCAGCAGTTTATTAAGAATACGCGAGCAGTACTTC
TRBJ2-5	many	TRBV24-1	.	CATSGESGTQYF	TGTGCCACCAGTGGGGAGTCCGGGACCCAGTACTTC
TRBJ1-5	few	TRBV29-1	.	CSVGWRNQPQHF	TGCAGCGTAGGTTGGCGCAATCAGCCCCAGCATTTT
TRBJ2-7	many	TRBV28	.	CASSLAPYEQYF	TGTGCCAGCAGCTTAGCGCCCTACGAGCAGTACTTC
TRBJ2-5	.	TRBV15	.	CATSRERDFGTWETQYF	TGTGCCACCAGCAGAGAAAGGGACTTTGGGACTTGGGAGACCCAGTACTTC
TRBJ1-5	few	TRBV6-1	.	CASRSGGRQPQHF	TGTGCCAGCAGGAGCGGGGGAAGGCAGCCCCAGCATTTT
TRBJ1-4	.	TRBV9	.	CASSVSGEENEKLFF	TGTGCCAGCAGCGTGTCAGGGGAGGAGAATGAAAAACTGTTTTTT
TRBJ1-1	.	TRBV7-4	.	CASSLPRSTNTEAFF	TGTGCCAGCAGCTTACCGAGGTCGACGAACACTGAAGCTTTCTTT
TRBJ1-5	many	TRBV28	.	CASSFRGTVGNQPQHF	TGTGCCAGCAGTTTCAGAGGGACCGTTGGCAATCAGCCCCAGCATTTT
TRBJ1-5	many	TRBV7-2	TRBD1	CASSFDRVQPQHF	TGTGCCAGCAGCTTCGACAGGGTTCAGCCCCAGCATTTT
TRBJ2-2	few	TRBV6-1	.	CASSEWPGELFF	TGTGCCAGCAGTGAGTGGCCCGGGGAGCTGTTTTTT
TRBJ1-2	.	TRBV19	.	CASSWDTYYGYTF	TGTGCCAGTAGCTGGGACACCTACTATGGCTACACCTTC
TRBJ1-6	many	TRBV2	TRBD1	CASSLQGIPNSPLHF	TGTGCCAGCAGTTTACAGGGGATCCCTAATTCACCCCTCCACTTT
TRBJ1-1	many	TRBV7-9	.	CASSNQGDTEAFF	TGTGCCAGCAGCAATCAAGGGGACACTGAAGCTTTCTTT